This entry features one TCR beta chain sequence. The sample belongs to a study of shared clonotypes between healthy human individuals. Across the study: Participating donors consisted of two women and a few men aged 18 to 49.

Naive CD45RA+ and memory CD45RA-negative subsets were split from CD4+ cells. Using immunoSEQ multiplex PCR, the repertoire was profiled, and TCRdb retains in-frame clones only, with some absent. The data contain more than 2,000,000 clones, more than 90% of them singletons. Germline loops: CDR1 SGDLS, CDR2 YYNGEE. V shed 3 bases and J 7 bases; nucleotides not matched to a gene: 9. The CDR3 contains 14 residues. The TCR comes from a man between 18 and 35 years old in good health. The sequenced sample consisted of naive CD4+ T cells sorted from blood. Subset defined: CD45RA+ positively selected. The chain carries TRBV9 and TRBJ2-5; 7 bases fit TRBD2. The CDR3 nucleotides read TGTGCCAGCAGCGCCGGAGGGGACTACACGACCCAGTACTTC. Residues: CASSAGGDYTTQYF.